Described below is a single TCR beta chain sequence and its context. Its antigen remains undetermined. There are no base qualities to consult, and no much larger clone falls within one base. The data are from a study of graft-versus-host responses after intestinal transplantation (dated by TCRdb to about 2021). Study-wide context: The transplants that recipients got were multivisceral, liver-intestinal, or isolated intestinal. Anti-thymocyte globulin induction was given to all recipients, followed by maintenance tacrolimus and steroids for 2 to 3 years. After intestinal transplantation, graft-versus-host and host-versus-graft alloreactive T cell clones were followed in the graft, circulation and bone marrow using bulk TCR-beta CDR3 sequencing. Alloreactive clones were identified by sequencing pre-transplant mixed lymphocyte reaction products and comparing them with unstimulated pre-transplant donor and recipient T cells. The cohort enrolled 20 to 30 intestinal transplant recipients including one retransplant, and 3 patients lacking pretransplant specimens were excluded. Donor T cell macrochimerism was defined as a peak of at least 4% donor T cells among recipient peripheral blood mononuclear cells. Instead of going to the commercial service, samples from a few later patients were sequenced in-house on an Illumina MiSeq and processed with MiXCR.

From the germline V gene, CDR1 is MNHEY and CDR2 is SVGAGI. Cut back by 0 bases and 5 bases, the V and J ends lie 16 bases apart. Measured from the cysteine to the phenylalanine, the CDR3 is 16 residues long. Kept here is only the CDR3 DNA, which spans 48 bases and is read in frame from base 1. Receptor libraries were prepared by the immunoSEQ multiplex PCR assay. For most patients, genomic DNA was subjected to high-throughput TCR-beta CDR3 sequencing by Adaptive Biotechnologies. In the original analysis: TCR sequencing data were retrieved from Adaptive's ImmunoSEQ software for some 19 patients, whereas three other patients were processed with MiXCR and VDJtools. CDR3 nucleotide sequences shared between donor and recipient were removed because the origin of such sequences could not be assigned. At least 2-fold expansion over unstimulated cells and a minimum CFSE-low frequency of 0.002% (template counts) or 0.001% (read counts) were required for clones to be classified as alloreactive. A clone was considered mappable if detected in the sequenced pre-transplant spleen, lymph node, or MLR CFSE-low populations of the donor or recipient. The cumulative frequency of alloreactive clones was calculated as a percentage of all sequences, weighted by copy number. The immuneACCESS repertoire file appears here via TCRdb, limited to in-frame rearrangements. These files lack a portion of the clones; in checked studies, under half of the deficit traces to unresolved V genes, and the cause of the others is not known. V, J and clone size are those of that table, while D and trimming were read from the DNA. For this sample the table gives about 100,000 clones, of which 75% to 95% were detected only once. The ten largest clones capture 15% to 20% of the sample.

Findings and caveats that apply to the study as a whole: Patients with donor T cell macrochimerism had high GvH to HvG T cell clonal ratios in their allografts. Conclusions were limited by the relatively low number and heterogeneity of intestinal transplant patients. GvH clones were detected in recipient bone marrow, and some of these GvH clones were observed earlier in ileal mucosa or blood, consistent with an intestinal mucosal origin. Early after transplant, declines in HvG clones were associated with peak levels of circulating GvH clones.

Blood samples were collected up to 4 times in the first month after transplant and then at least monthly when available. The clonotype comes from a human patient who received an intestinal transplant, so some T cells may come from the graft donor. The V and J genes are TRBV6-5 and TRBJ2-5; the D gene cannot be resolved beyond TRBD1 or TRBD2, each matching 6 bases. The input for sequencing was PBMCs, taken roughly 450 days after intestinal transplant. CDR3 protein: CASSYSPTGAAETQYF. The sequenced DNA is TGTGCCAGCAGTTACTCCCCGACGGGGGCTGCGGAGACCCAGTACTTC.